This TCR beta chain emerged from a study of cytomegalovirus exposure and HLA in healthy donors. Study conclusions and caveats: According to a later analysis, most TCR beta chains associated with CMV appeared HLA-restricted. Later analysis found that TCR beta chains associated with HLA were more clonally expanded than other, equally common chains.

Points on this clone: Its antigen is not identified.

In nominal health when sampled, donors likely had unrecorded immune exposures nonetheless. The PCR was carried out with 60 Vbeta primers and 13 Jbeta primers. As handled by the study authors: Roughly 12 million of 80 million or so unique TCR beta chains were shared, per a later count. The method was immunoSEQ multiplex PCR; TCRdb's version includes in-frame clones alone and lacks a portion of them. From that table come the V and J calls and clone size; the DNA was used to work out D and trimming. The sample yields about 110,000 clones, 82% seen once. The CDR3 has 14 residues. The germline gives CDR1 LGHNA, CDR2 YSLEER. After removal of 0 bases from V and 6 bases from J, the junction contained 4 bases not matched to a gene.

The chain links TRBV4-3 to TRBJ1-2; 7 positions match TRBD1. The sequence derives from a man aged 50 to 60 in good health and CMV-seronegative. The specimen sequenced was PBMCs. CDR3 sequence (DNA): TGCGCCAGCAGCCAAGACCGACAGGGCGATGGCTACACCTTC. This encodes CASSQDRQGDGYTF.